This T cell receptor beta chain is from a study of beta chain features in type 1 diabetes. The study's findings and limits: People with Type 1 diabetes carried modestly yet significantly shorter TCRB CDR3s in all four CD4+ subsets. For patients and controls alike, PCR might favor shorter templates to the same degree.

V dropped 8 bases and J dropped 6; count of bases not matched to a gene: 11. The CDR3 runs to 15 residues. The germline gives CDR1 SEHNR, CDR2 FQNEAQ (reference sequence). In its sample, this clone was seen a few times. What it recognizes is unknown. Sorting that relied on CD45RO/CCR7/CD25/CD127/CD95/CD27 yielded CD4+ naive, central memory, regulatory and stem cell-like memory cells. What was sequenced were expressed TCRB transcripts, since all of the isolated RNA had been reverse transcribed. An average around 3.5 million reads came from naive, central memory and regulatory T cell samples. The method was immunoSEQ multiplex PCR; TCRdb's version includes in-frame clones alone and lacks a portion of them. The sample includes about 660,000 clones, over 13% seen only once; the top ten take 0.04%.

This sequence was found in a man aged 18 to 30 with type 1 diabetes. V is TRBV7-9 and J is TRBJ2-2; 8 bases match TRBD2. Sample: naive CD4+ T cells from blood. Here the CDR3 DNA reads TGTGCCAGCGGTCCCCCGGGAGGGGTGTCCGGGGAGCTGTTTTTT. Protein: CASGPPGGVSGELFF.